This TCR beta chain was obtained from a study of radiotherapy plus CTLA-4 blockade in lung cancer. This table comes from immunoSEQ multiplex PCR, and its TCRdb copy is limited to in-frame clones, with some not included. The table lists 58,000 or so clones, roughly 80% of them singletons. People whose metastatic non-small-cell lung cancer was chemo-refractory got focal radiation along with CTLA-4 blockade by ipilimumab. The sample was peripheral blood, taken from a patient treated with radiotherapy plus ipilimumab. The clonotype was recovered from a human donor with non-small cell lung cancer who had a complete response to radiotherapy plus ipilimumab.

Here the CDR3 DNA reads TGTGCCAGCAGTGTTAGCGGTTCCTACAATGAGCAGTTCTTC. It translates to CASSVSGSYNEQFF. The chain carries TRBV6-4 and TRBJ2-1; a weak D match, TRBD2 (6 bases). V was cut by 4 bases and J by 1 base, with 8 bases left in between. The CDR3 sequence is 14 residues long. Germline lookup yields CDR1 MRHNA and CDR2 SNTAGT.